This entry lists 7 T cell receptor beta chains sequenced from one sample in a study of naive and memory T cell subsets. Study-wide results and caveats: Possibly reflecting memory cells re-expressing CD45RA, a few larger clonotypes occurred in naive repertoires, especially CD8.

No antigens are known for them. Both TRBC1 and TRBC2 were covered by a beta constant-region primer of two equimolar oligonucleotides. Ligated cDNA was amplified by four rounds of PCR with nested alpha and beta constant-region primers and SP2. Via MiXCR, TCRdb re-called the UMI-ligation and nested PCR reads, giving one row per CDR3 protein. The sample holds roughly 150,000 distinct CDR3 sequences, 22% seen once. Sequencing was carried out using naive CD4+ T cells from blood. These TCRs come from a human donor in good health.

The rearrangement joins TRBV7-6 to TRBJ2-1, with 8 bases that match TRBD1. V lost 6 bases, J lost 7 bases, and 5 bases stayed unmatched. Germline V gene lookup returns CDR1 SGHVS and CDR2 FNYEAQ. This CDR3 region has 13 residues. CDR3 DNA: TGTGCCAGCAGTCCGGACAGGGTGAATGAGCAGTTCTTC. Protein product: CASSPDRVNEQFF.

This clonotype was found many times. CDR3 loop: CASSEGGQGSNTGELFF. The CDR3 DNA sequence: TGTGCCAGCAGTGAAGGGGGACAGGGGTCGAACACCGGGGAGCTGTTTTTT. The chain employs TRBV25-1 and TRBJ2-2, with TRBD1 matching 10 bases. V was pared by 2 bases and J by 0 bases, with 3 bases of the junction left unmatched. The CDR3 extends over 17 amino acids. Germline V gives CDR1 MGHDK, CDR2 SYGVNS.

CDR3 amino acids: CASSFYGAYNEQFF. As DNA, the CDR3 is TGCGCCAGCAGCTTCTATGGGGCATACAATGAGCAGTTCTTC. The J gene is TRBJ2-1, the V gene TRBV5-1; D possibly corresponds to TRBD1 (5 bases). The CDR3 has 14 amino acids. V lost 2 bases to trimming and J lost 4 bases, with 10 bases between them. Per the germline V gene, CDR1 is SGHRS and CDR2 is YFSETQ.

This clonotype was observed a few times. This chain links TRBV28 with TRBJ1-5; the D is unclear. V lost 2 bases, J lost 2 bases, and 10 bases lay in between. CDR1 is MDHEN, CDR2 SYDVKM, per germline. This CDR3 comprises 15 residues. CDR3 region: CASSLSSSGNQPQHF. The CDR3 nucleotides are TGTGCCAGCAGTTTAAGTTCCTCGGGCAATCAGCCCCAGCATTTT.

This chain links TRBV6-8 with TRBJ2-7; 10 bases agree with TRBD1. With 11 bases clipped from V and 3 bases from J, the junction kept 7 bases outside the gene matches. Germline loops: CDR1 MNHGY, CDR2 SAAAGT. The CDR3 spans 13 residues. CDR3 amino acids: CAPTGTGVYEQYF. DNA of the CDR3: TGTGCCCCCACCGGGACAGGGGTCTACGAGCAGTACTTC.

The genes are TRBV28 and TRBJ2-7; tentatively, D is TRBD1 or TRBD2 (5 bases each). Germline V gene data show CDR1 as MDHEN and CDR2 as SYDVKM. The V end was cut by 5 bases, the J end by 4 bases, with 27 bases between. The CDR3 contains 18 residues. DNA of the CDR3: TGTGCCAGCAGTACGAACCGGGACGCGACCCATGGTTCTTACGAGCAGTACTTC. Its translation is CASSTNRDATHGSYEQYF.

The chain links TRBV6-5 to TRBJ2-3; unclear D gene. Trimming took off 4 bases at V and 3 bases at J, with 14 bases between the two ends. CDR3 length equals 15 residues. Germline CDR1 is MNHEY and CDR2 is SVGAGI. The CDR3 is CASSFTPGRTDTQYF. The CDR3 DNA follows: TGTGCCAGCAGTTTCACCCCTGGACGGACAGATACGCAGTATTTT.